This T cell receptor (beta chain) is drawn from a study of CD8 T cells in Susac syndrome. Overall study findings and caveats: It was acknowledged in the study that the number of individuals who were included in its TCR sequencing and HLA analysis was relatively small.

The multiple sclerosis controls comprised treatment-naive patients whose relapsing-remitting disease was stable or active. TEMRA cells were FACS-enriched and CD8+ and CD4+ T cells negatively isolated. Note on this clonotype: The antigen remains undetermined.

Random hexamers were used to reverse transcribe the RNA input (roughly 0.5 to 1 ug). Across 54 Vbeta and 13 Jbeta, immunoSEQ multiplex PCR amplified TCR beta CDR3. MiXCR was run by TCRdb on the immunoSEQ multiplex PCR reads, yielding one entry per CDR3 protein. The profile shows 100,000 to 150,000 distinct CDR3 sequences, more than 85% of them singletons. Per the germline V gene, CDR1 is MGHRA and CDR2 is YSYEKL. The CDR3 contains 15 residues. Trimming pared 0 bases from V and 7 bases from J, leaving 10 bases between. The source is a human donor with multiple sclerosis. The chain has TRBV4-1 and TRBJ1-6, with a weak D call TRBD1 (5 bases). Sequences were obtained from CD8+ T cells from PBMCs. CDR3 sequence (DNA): TGCGCCAGCAGCCAAGATCAACAGGAAAATTCACCCCTCCACTTT. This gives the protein CASSQDQQENSPLHF.